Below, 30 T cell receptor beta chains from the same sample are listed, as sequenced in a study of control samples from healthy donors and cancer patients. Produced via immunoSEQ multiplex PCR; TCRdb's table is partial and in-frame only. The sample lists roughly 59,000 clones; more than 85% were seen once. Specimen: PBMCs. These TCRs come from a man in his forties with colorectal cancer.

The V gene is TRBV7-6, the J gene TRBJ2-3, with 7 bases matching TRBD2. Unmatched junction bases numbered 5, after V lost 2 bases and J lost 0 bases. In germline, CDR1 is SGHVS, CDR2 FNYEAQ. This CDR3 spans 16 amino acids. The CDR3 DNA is TGTGCCAGCAGCTTACTAGGCGGGAGAAGCACAGATACGCAGTATTTT. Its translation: CASSLLGGRSTDTQYF.

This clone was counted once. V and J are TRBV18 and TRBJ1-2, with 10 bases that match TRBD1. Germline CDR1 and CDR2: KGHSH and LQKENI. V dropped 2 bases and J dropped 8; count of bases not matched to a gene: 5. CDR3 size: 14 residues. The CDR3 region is CASSPSDRGRGYTF. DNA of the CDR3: TGTGCCAGCTCACCATCTGACAGGGGGCGAGGCTACACCTTC.

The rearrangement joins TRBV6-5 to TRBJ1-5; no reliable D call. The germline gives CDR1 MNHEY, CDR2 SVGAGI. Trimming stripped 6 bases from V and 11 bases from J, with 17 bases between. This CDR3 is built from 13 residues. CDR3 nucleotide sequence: TGTGCCAGCAGGTCGAACACTCTGAAAGCCCAGCATTTT. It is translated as CASRSNTLKAQHF.

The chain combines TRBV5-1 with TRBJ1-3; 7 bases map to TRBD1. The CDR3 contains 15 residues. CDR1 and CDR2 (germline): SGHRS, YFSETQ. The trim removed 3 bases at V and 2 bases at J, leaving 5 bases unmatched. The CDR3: CASSSSGQTGNTIYF. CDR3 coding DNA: TGCGCCAGCAGCTCCTCGGGACAGACTGGAAACACCATATATTTT.

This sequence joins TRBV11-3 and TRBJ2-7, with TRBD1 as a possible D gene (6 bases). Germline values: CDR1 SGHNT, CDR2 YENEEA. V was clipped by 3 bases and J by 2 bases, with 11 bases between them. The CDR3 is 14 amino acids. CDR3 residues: CASSFLTGPYEQYF. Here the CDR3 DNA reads TGTGCCAGCAGCTTCCTAACAGGGCCCTACGAGCAGTACTTC.

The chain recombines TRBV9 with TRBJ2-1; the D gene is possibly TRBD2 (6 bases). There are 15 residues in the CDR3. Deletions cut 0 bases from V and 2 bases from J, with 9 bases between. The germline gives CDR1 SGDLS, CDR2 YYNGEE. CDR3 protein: CASSVDGGAYNEQFF. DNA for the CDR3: TGTGCCAGCAGCGTAGACGGGGGTGCCTACAATGAGCAGTTCTTC.

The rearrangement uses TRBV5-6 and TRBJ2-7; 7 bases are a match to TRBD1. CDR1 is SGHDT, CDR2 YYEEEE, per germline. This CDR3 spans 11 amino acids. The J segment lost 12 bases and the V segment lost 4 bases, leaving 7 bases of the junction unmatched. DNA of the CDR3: TGTGCCAGCAGCCTAGGACAGGCTCTGTACTTC. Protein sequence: CASSLGQALYF. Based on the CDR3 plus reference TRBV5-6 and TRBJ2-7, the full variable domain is DAGVTQSPTHLIKTRGQQVTLRCSPKSGHDTVSWYQQALGQGPQFIFQYYEEEERQRGNFPDRFSGHQFPNYSSELNVNALLLGDSALYLCASSLGQALYFGPGTRLTVT.

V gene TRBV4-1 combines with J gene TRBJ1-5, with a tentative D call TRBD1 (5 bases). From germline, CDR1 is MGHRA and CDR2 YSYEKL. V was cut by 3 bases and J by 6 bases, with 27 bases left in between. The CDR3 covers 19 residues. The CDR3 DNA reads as TGCGCCAGCAGCCAGGCTCCCTTCCGGCGGGGAATAGGGACTCAGCCCCAGCATTTT. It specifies CASSQAPFRRGIGTQPQHF.

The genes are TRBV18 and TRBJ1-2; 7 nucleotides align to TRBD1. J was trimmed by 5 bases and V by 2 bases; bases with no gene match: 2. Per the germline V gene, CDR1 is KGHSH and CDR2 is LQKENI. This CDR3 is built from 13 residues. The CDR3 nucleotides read TGTGCCAGCTCACCAGACAGGGTTTATGGCTACACCTTC. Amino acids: CASSPDRVYGYTF.

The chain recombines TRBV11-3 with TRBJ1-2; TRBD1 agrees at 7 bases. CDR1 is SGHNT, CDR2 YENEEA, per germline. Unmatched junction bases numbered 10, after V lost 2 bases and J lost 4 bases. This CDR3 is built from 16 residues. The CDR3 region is CASSLRDRAAFYGYTF. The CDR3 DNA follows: TGTGCCAGCAGCTTACGGGACAGAGCGGCGTTCTATGGCTACACCTTC.

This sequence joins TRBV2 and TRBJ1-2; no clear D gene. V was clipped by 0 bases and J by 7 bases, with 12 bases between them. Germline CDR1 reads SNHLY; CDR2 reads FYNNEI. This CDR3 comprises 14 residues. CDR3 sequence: CASSEAGGSGGYTF. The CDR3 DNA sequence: TGTGCCAGCAGTGAAGCCGGCGGAAGTGGTGGCTACACCTTC.

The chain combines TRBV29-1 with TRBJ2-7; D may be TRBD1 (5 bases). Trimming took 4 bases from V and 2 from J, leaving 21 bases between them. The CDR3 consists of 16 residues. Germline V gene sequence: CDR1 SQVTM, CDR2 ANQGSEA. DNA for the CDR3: TGCAGCGTTGTCGGTGGGGCGGCTTCGATTACCTACGAGCAGTACTTC. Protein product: CSVVGGAASITYEQYF.

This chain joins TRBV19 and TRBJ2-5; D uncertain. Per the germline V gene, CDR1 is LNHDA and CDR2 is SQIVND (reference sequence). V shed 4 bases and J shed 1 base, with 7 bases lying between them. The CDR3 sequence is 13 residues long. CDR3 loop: CASSRQVQETQYF. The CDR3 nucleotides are TGTGCCAGTAGTAGACAAGTCCAAGAGACCCAGTACTTC.

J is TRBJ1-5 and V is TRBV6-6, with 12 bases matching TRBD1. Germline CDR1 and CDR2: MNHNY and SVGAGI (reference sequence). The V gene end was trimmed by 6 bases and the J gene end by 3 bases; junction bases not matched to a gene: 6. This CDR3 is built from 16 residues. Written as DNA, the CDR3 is TGTGCCAGCAGCCGGGGACAGGGGGCGGACAATCAGCCCCAGCATTTT. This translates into CASSRGQGADNQPQHF.

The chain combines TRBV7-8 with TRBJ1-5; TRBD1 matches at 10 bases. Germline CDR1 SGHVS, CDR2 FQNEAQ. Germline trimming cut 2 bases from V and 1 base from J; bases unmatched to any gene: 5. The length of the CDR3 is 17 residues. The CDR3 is CASSLRTGGGSNQPQHF. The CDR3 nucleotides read TGTGCCAGCAGCTTAAGGACAGGGGGTGGGAGCAATCAGCCCCAGCATTTT.

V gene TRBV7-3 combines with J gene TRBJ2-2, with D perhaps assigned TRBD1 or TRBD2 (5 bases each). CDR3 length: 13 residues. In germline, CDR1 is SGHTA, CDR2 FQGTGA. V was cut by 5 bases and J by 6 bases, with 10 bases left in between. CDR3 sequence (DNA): TGTGCCAGCAGCCCCACGGGACCCGGGGAGCTGTTTTTT. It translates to CASSPTGPGELFF.

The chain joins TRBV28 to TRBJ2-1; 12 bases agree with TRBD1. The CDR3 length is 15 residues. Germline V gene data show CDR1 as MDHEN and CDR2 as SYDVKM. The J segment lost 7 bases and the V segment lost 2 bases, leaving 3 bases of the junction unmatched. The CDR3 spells CASSLGDRGLNEQFF. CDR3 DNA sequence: TGTGCCAGCAGTTTAGGGGACAGGGGGCTGAATGAGCAGTTCTTC.

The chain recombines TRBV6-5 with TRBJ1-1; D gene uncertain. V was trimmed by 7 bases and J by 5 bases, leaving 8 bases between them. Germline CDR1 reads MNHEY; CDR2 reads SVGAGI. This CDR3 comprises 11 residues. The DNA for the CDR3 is TGTGCCAGCATCCTGAGGACTGAAGCTTTCTTT. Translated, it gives CASILRTEAFF.

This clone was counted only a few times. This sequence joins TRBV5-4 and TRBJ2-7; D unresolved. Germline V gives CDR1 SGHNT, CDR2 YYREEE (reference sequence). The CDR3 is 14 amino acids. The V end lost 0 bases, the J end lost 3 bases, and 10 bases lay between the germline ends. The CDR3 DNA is TGTGCCAGCAGCTTGGAAAGGTCGCACTACGAGCAGTACTTC. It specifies CASSLERSHYEQYF.

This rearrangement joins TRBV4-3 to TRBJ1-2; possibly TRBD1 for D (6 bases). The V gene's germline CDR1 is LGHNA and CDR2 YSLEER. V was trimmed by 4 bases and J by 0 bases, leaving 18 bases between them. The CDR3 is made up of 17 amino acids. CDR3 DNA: TGCGCCAGCAGCCCACAGGCGGGACATCCGACTAACTATGGCTACACCTTC. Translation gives CASSPQAGHPTNYGYTF.

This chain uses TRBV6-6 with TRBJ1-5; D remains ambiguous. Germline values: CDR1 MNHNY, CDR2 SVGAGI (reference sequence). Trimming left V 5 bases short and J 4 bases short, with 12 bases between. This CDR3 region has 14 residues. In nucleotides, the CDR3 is TGTGCCAGCAGTCCCCAGGTAACTAATCAGCCCCAGCATTTT. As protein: CASSPQVTNQPQHF.

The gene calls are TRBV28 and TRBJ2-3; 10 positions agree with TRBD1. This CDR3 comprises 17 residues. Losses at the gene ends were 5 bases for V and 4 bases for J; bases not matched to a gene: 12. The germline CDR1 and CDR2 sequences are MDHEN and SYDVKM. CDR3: CASSPYRQGALPDTQYF. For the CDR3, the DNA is TGTGCCAGCAGTCCTTATAGACAGGGGGCTCTCCCAGATACGCAGTATTTT.

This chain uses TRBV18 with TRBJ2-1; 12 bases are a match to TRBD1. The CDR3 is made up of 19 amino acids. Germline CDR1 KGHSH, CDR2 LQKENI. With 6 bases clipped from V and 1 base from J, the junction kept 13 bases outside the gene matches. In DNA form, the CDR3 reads TGTGCCAGCTCTCCCGGGACAGGGGGCGCTGGGAAGTCCTACAATGAGCAGTTCTTC. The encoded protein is CASSPGTGGAGKSYNEQFF. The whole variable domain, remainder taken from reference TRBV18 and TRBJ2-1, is NAGVMQNPRHLVRRRGQEARLRCSPMKGHSHVYWYRQLPEEGLKFMVYLQKENIIDESGMPKERFSAEFPKEGPSILRIQQVVRGDSAAYFCASSPGTGGAGKSYNEQFFGPGTRLTVL.

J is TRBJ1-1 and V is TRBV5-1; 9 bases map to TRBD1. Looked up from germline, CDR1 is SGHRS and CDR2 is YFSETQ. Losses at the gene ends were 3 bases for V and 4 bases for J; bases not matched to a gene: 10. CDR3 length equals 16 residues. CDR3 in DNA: TGCGCCAGCAGCTCCGCCGGGACAGGGCTCTCCACTGAAGCTTTCTTT. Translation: CASSSAGTGLSTEAFF.

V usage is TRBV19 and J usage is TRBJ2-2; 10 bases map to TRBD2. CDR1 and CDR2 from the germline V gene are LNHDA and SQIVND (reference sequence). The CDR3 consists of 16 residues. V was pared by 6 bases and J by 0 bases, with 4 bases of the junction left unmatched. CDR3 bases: TGTGCCAGTAGGGCTAGCGGGGGACCGAACACCGGGGAGCTGTTTTTT. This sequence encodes CASRASGGPNTGELFF.

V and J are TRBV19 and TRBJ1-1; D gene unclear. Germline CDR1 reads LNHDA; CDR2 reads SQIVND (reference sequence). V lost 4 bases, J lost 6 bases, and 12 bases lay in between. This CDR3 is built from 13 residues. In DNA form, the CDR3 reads TGTGCCAGTAGTAGCCCCGGCCGGCCTGAAGCTTTCTTT. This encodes CASSSPGRPEAFF.

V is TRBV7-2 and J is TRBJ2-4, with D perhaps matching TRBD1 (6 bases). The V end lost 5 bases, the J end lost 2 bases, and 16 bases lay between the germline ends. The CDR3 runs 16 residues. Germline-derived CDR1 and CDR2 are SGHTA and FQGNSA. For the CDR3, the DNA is TGTGCCAGCAGCGTACAGGGTGGGGATTCCAAAAACATTCAGTACTTC. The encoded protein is CASSVQGGDSKNIQYF. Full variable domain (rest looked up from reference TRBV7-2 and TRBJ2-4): GAGVSQSPSNKVTEKGKDVELRCDPISGHTALYWYRQSLGQGLEFLIYFQGNSAPDKSGLPSDRFSAERTGGSVSTLTIQRTQQEDSAVYLCASSVQGGDSKNIQYFGAGTRLSVL.

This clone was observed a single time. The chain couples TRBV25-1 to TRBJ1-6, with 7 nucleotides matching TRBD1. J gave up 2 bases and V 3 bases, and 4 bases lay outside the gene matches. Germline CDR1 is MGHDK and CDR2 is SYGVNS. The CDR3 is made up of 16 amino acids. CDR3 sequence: CASSDSGTAYNSPLHF. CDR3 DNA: TGTGCCAGCAGTGACTCCGGGACAGCCTATAATTCACCCCTCCACTTT.

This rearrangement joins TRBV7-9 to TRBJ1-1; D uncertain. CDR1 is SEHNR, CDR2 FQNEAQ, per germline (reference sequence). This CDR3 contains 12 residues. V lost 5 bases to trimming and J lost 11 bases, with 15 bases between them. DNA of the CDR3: TGTGCCAGCAGCCCCTCGGCACGGGCGGCTTTCTTT. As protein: CASSPSARAAFF.

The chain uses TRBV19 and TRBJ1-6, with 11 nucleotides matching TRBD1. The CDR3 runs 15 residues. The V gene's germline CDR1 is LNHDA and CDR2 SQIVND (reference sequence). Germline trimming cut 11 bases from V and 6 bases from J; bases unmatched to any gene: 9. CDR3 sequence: CAAQLGTGGNSPLHF. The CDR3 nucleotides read TGTGCCGCTCAACTCGGGACAGGGGGTAATTCACCCCTCCACTTT.